Shown below are 4 T cell receptor beta chains from a single sample sequenced in a study of T cells in Graves' hyperthyroidism and ophthalmopathy. TCR beta CDR3 regions were amplified from RNA transcripts. With the HTBI primer set, the TCR CDR3 went through a first round of RT-PCR. TCRdb re-analysed the multiplex PCR reads in MiXCR, keeping a single row per CDR3 protein. The table records roughly 740,000 distinct CDR3 sequences, around 17% of them present only once. Sequencing was done on a sample of blood. All receptors come from a man in his late teens or twenties with Graves' hyperthyroidism.

The chain recombines TRBV20-1 with TRBJ2-1; 8 bases map to TRBD1. V was clipped by 4 bases and J by 7 bases; unmatched bases: 9. This CDR3 has 14 residues. CDR1 is DFQATT, CDR2 SNEGSKA, per germline (reference sequence). The CDR3 nucleotides read TGCAGTGCTACCGGGACAGGCGTCTGGAATGAGCAGTTCTTC. It codes for CSATGTGVWNEQFF.

This clonotype occurred once. The chain employs TRBV18 and TRBJ1-1; D gene ambiguous. The CDR3 runs to 13 residues. V was clipped by 7 bases and J by 1 base, with 10 bases between them. Per the germline V gene, CDR1 is KGHSH and CDR2 is LQKENI. The CDR3 DNA is TGTGCCAGCTTGTCGCAGAGGAACACTGAAGCTTTCTTT. Its protein product is CASLSQRNTEAFF.

Many counts were recorded for this clonotype. The chain carries TRBV30 and TRBJ2-1, with a possible D match to TRBD2 (6 bases). Germline CDR1 GTSNPN, CDR2 SVGIG (reference sequence). The CDR3 loop spans 14 amino acids. Trimming took 3 bases from V and 9 from J, leaving 18 bases between them. DNA for the CDR3: TGTGCCTGGAGCGGGAGATTTTCCGCGGGTGAGCAGTTCTTC. Encoded protein: CAWSGRFSAGEQFF.

V usage is TRBV29-1 and J usage is TRBJ2-7, with D unclear. Trimming pared 6 bases from V and 0 bases from J, leaving 12 bases between. Germline CDR1 is SQVTM and CDR2 is ANQGSEA. The CDR3 spans 13 residues. The CDR3 here is CSVIPRSSYEQYF. DNA of the CDR3: TGCAGCGTGATCCCACGTAGCTCCTACGAGCAGTACTTC.